One T cell receptor (beta chain) is described in this entry. The PCR employed 60 Vbeta primers together with 13 Jbeta primers. The assay was immunoSEQ multiplex PCR, and TCRdb's table has in-frame clones only and misses some. The sample holds around 130,000 clones, approximately 85% seen once. This entry is derived from a study of cytomegalovirus exposure and HLA in healthy donors. CDR1 is SGHTA, CDR2 FQGTGA, per germline. The J segment lost 3 bases and the V segment lost 5 bases, leaving 8 bases of the junction unmatched. This CDR3 is built from 15 residues. The sequence derives from a woman aged 25 to 39 in good health and CMV-seropositive. The sequencing sample was made of PBMCs. The chain couples TRBV7-3 to TRBJ1-1; 8 bases are a match to TRBD1. The CDR3 protein is CASSVDRVSYTEAFF. In DNA form, the CDR3 reads TGTGCCAGCAGCGTGGACAGGGTTTCGTACACTGAAGCTTTCTTT.